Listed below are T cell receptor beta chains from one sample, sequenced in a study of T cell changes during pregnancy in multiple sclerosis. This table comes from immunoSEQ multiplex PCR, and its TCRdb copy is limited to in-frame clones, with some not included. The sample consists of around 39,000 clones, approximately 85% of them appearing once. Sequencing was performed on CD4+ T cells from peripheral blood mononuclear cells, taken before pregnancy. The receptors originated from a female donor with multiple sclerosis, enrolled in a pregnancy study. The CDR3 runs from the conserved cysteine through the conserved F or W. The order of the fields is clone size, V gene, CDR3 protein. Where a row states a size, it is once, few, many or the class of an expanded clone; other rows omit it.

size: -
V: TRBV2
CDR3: CASRQGTGANVLTF

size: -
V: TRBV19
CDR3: CASTPGQGRSYEQYF

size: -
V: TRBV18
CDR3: CASSPEQDQPQHF

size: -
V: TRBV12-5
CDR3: CASGLVKQGDTEAFF

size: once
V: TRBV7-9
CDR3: CASSLVRGLSPWGTQYF

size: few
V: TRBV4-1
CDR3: CASSLIDRSNQPQHF

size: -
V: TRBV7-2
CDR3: CASSLLAGFYEQYF

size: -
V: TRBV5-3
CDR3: CARSYRQGPYSNQPQHF

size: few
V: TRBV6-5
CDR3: CASSYSFQNTGELFF

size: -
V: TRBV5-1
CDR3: CASCLQTGGATDTQYF

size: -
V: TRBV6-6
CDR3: CASSYLAANTEAFF

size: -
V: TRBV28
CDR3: CASGGTGTGELFF

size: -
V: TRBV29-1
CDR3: CSVLTGTGGEQYF

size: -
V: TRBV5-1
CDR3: CASSLAGQSTDTQYF

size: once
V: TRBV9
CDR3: CASSTTLGGANVLTF

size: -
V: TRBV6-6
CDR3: CASSKAASPSGELFF

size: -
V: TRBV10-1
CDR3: CASSELAGGNTQYF

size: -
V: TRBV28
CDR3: CASSRQVNYGYTF

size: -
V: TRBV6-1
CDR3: CASEGGRQYF

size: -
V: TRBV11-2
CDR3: CASSLGLAGVSEEQYF

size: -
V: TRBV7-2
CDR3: CASRTDRMNTEAFF

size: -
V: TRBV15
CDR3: CATSLSLADHNEQFF

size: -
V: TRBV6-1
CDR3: CASSERHNTEAFF

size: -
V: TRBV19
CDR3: CASSPGLADRLNIQYF

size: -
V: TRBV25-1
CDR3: CASSGPNRGGNTIYF

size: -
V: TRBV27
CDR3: CASSYLPEETQYF

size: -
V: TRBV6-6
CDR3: CASSYVRGGGQKQYF

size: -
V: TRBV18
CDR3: CASSVDPGQNTEAFF

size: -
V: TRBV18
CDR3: CASSPQEGGNTIYF

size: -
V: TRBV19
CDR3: CASSVQQGSRYGYTF

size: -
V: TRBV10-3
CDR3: CAIRISTGNYGYTF

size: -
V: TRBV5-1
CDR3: CASSQNRGANTEAFF

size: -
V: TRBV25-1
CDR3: CASSRGINYGYTF

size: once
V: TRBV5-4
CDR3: CASSLKGWDYGYTF

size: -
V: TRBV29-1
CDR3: CSVEGGTGVDTQYF

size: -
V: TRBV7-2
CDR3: CASSLSSLYGYTF

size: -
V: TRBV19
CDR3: CASSIDWARGYEQYF

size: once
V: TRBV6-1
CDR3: CASRGRVSGNTIYF

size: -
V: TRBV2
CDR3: CASSGDSQETQYF

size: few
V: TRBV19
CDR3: CASSIGLAGPTSTDTQYF

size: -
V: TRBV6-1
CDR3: CASYRLANTGELFF

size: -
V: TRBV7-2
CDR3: CASSSELAGGLNEQFF

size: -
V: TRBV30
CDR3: CAWSRGTGTEAFF

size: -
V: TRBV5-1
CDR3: CASSSGRERYGYTF

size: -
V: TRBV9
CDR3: CASSGDDRGLTDTQYF

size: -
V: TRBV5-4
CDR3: CASSLPRPGQGHYEQYF

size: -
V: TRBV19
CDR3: CASNRQPLNTEAFF

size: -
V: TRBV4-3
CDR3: CASSQGNRAFNEKLFF

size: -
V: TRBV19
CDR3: CASSITGVDDGYTF

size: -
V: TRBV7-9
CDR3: CASSSGQSGNQPQHF

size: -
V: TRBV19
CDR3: CASKIPGGGTGELFF

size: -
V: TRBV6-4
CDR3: CASSPGTGTPGTDTQYF

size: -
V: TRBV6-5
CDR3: CASSYWEAKYTEAFF

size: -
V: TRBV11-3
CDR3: CASSLGSGSGANVLTF